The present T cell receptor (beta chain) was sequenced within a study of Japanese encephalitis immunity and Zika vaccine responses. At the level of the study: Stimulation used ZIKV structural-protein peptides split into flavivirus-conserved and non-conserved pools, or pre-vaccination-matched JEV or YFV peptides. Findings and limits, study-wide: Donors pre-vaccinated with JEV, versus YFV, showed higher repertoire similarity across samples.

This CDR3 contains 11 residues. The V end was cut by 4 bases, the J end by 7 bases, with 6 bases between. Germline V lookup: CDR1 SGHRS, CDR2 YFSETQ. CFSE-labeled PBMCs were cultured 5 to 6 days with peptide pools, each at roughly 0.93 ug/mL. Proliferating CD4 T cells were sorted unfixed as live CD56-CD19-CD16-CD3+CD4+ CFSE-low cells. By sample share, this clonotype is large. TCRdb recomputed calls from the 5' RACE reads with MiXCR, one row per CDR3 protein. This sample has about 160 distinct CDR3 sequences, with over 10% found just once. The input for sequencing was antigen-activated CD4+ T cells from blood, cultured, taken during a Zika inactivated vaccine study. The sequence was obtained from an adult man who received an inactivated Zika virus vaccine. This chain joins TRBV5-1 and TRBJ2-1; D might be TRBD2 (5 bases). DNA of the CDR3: TGCGCCAGCAGCCGAGGGAATGAGCAGTTCTTC. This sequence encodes CASSRGNEQFF.